The clone carrying this T cell receptor (beta chain) was seen only once. Per germline, CDR1 LGHDT and CDR2 YNNKEL (reference sequence). The junction had 10 bases not matched to a gene; V was cut back by 5 bases and J by 2 bases. The CDR3 sequence is 16 residues long. TCRdb keeps only in-frame clones here, not all; method: immunoSEQ multiplex PCR. The repertoire holds some 300,000 clones, with roughly 86% as singletons. The sample is drawn from a study of blood T cell repertoires in COVID-19. Across the whole study: In each case, the material was cDNA or gDNA derived from T cells, B-cell-depleted T cells, or PBMCs.

This chain joins TRBV3-1 (or the pseudogene TRBV3-2) and TRBJ1-2, with 8 bases lining up with TRBD1. What was sequenced was PBMCs or T cells enriched from blood (not recorded which). The receptor was isolated from a woman aged 45-60 years who had been exposed to COVID-19. CDR3 in DNA: TGTGCCAGCAGCGATATCCTTAGGACAGGGAACTATGGCTACACCTTC. It yields the protein CASSDILRTGNYGYTF.